The entry below gives a single TCR beta chain sequence along with its context. These data come from a study of control samples from healthy donors and cancer patients. Losses at the gene ends were 0 bases for V and 4 bases for J; bases not matched to a gene: 3. The CDR3 totals 14 residues. Germline V gene lookup returns CDR1 LNHNV and CDR2 YYDKDF (reference sequence). The table came from immunoSEQ multiplex PCR; TCRdb's copy has only in-frame clones and leaves some out. The sample consists of around 99,000 clones, about nine tenths of them appearing once. The rearrangement joins TRBV15 to TRBJ2-7; TRBD1 matches at 7 bases. Sequencing used blood. This receptor was obtained from a human donor in good health. The donor label of this sample is uncertain. The CDR3, as DNA: TGTGCCACCAGCAGAGATAGGGGGCCTTACGAGCAGTACTTC. This codes for CATSRDRGPYEQYF.